The present TCR beta chain was sequenced within a study of T cells in Graves' hyperthyroidism and ophthalmopathy. Amplified regions were TCR beta CDR3 sequences from RNA transcripts. RT-PCR in the first round (using the HTBI primer set) targeted the TCR CDR3. TCRdb re-called the multiplex PCR reads with MiXCR, one entry per CDR3 protein. The table includes approximately 700,000 distinct CDR3 sequences, 15% to 20% detected once. This CDR3 has 15 residues. V lost 1 base and J 4 bases, leaving 13 bases between the germline ends. The V gene's germline CDR1 is SNHLY and CDR2 FYNNEI. Sequencing was performed on blood. This sequence was found in a man aged 18 to 29 with Graves' hyperthyroidism. The chain employs TRBV2 and TRBJ1-1; tentatively, D is TRBD1 (6 bases). CDR3 residues: CASSEDGGGGTEAFF. The CDR3 DNA reads as TGTGCCAGCAGTGAAGATGGAGGGGGAGGCACTGAAGCTTTCTTT.